This TCR beta chain was identified in a study of regulatory T cells in long-lasting Graves disease. The CDR3 sequence is 15 residues long. CDR1 is MNHEY, CDR2 SVGAGI, per germline. Trimming cost V 2 bases and J 6 bases, with 14 bases left between them. Both iRepertoire HTBI primers and Arm-PCR of CDR3 regions were used to build the TCR beta libraries. Via MiXCR, TCRdb re-called the multiplex PCR reads, giving one row per CDR3 protein. The sample holds 540,000 or so distinct CDR3 sequences, roughly 14% seen once. This clonotype showed up many times. Specified time point: newly diagnosed GD, antithyroid drugs for less than 3 months. Preparation of the TCR library used RNA extracted from PBMCs. This sample was also put to use in a study of T cells in Graves' hyperthyroidism and ophthalmopathy.

This chain uses TRBV6-5 with TRBJ2-1; TRBD1 is a possible D gene (5 bases). This material consisted of peripheral blood mononuclear cells (PBMCs), taken at new diagnosis, from a patient treated with antithyroid drugs. This receptor was taken from a man aged 30-40 years with Graves disease. The CDR3 sequence is CASSYGAGSGNEQFF. CDR3 DNA: TGTGCCAGCAGTTACGGGGCAGGCAGTGGCAATGAGCAGTTCTTC.